A selection of T cell receptor beta chains follows, all from one sample in a study of T cell responses to AZD1222 COVID-19 vaccine. Only in-frame clones appear in the TCRdb table, and some are missing; sequencing was by immunoSEQ multiplex PCR. Of approximately 170,000 clones in the sample, 80% to 90% were seen once. The specimen comprised peripheral blood, sampled on day 0 of AZD1222 vaccination. The receptors originated from an adult in good health. The CDR3 runs from the conserved cysteine through the conserved F or W. The D gene is left open where the match is weak. The size of a clone is reported for some rows only, either as once, few or many, or as a class for expanded clones.

V	D	J	size	CDR3	DNA
TRBV21-1	NA	TRBJ2-1	NA	CAREAGDRNLYNEQFF	TGTGCCAGAGAAGCGGGCGATAGGAACCTCTACAATGAGCAGTTCTTC
TRBV11-3	NA	TRBJ2-3	once	CASSFGTDTQYF	TGTGCCAGCAGCTTCGGCACAGATACGCAGTATTTT
TRBV28	TRBD1	TRBJ2-7	NA	CASSLPGTGLYEQYF	TGTGCCAGCAGTTTACCGGGGACAGGGTTATACGAGCAGTACTTC
TRBV5-4	NA	TRBJ2-2	NA	CASSSFSTGELFF	TGTGCCAGCAGCTCATTTAGCACCGGGGAGCTGTTTTTT
TRBV5-1	NA	TRBJ2-3	NA	CASSFPAAAGGTDTQYF	TGCGCCAGCAGCTTCCCCGCTGCGGCGGGTGGCACAGATACGCAGTATTTT
TRBV28	NA	TRBJ1-3	NA	CASSLGGTGNTIYF	TGTGCCAGCAGTTTAGGGGGCACTGGAAACACCATATATTTT
TRBV7-9	TRBD1	TRBJ2-4	once	CASTRTGGNIQYF	TGTGCCAGCACCAGGACAGGGGGAAACATTCAGTACTTC
TRBV10-3	TRBD1	TRBJ1-2	NA	CAISQGDSDASYGYTF	TGTGCCATCAGTCAGGGGGACTCCGACGCGAGCTATGGCTACACCTTC
TRBV4-1	NA	TRBJ1-2	NA	CASSQNDRDRGNYGYTF	TGCGCCAGCAGCCAGAACGACCGGGACCGAGGTAACTATGGCTACACCTTC
TRBV18	NA	TRBJ2-5	NA	CASSPYQFTGVRKETQYF	TGTGCCAGCTCACCATATCAATTTACCGGGGTGCGTAAGGAGACCCAGTACTTC
TRBV5-1	TRBD1	TRBJ1-1	NA	CASSLGQGGNTEAFF	TGCGCCAGCAGCTTAGGACAGGGAGGGAACACTGAAGCTTTCTTT
TRBV5-5	TRBD1	TRBJ1-4	NA	CASSSAGTDNEKLFF	TGTGCCAGCAGTTCCGCCGGGACAGACAATGAAAAACTGTTTTTT
TRBV29-1	NA	TRBJ2-1	once	CSAMKTDTIVDEQFF	TGCAGCGCAATGAAGACAGACACCATAGTCGATGAGCAGTTCTTC
TRBV19	TRBD1	TRBJ2-7	NA	CASSIGQGNYEQYF	TGTGCCAGTAGTATCGGACAGGGAAACTACGAGCAGTACTTC
TRBV3-1/TRBV3-2	NA	TRBJ1-4	once	CASSEASGATNEKLFF	TGTGCCAGCTCCGAAGCCAGCGGGGCAACTAATGAAAAACTGTTTTTT
TRBV28	TRBD2	TRBJ2-1	NA	CASSIAGTTSFF	TGTGCCAGCAGTATCGCCGGGACTACGTCTTTCTTC
TRBV19	NA	TRBJ1-6	NA	CASSIDPGSSYNSPLHF	TGTGCCAGTAGTATAGATCCCGGCAGCTCCTATAATTCACCCCTCCACTTT
TRBV4-1	NA	TRBJ1-2	NA	CASSQDGFRGVYGYTF	TGCGCCAGCAGCCAAGATGGATTCCGGGGAGTCTATGGCTACACCTTC
TRBV7-2	NA	TRBJ2-7	NA	CASSLGDGGLYEQYF	TGTGCCAGCAGCTTAGGGGACGGCGGGCTCTACGAGCAGTACTTC
TRBV19	NA	TRBJ2-7	NA	CASSRGTDRSWSYEQYF	TGTGCCAGTAGTAGAGGAACCGACAGGTCCTGGTCCTACGAGCAGTACTTC
TRBV11-2	TRBD1	TRBJ2-7	NA	CASSTGTGYEQYF	TGTGCCAGCAGCACAGGGACAGGCTACGAGCAGTACTTC
TRBV27	TRBD1	TRBJ2-7	few	CASTTGQGAGRQYF	TGTGCCAGCACCACCGGACAGGGGGCAGGACGGCAGTACTTC
TRBV9	TRBD2	TRBJ2-3	NA	CASSVRGPTSGEDTQYF	TGTGCCAGCAGCGTAAGGGGTCCAACTAGCGGTGAAGATACGCAGTATTTT
TRBV4-3	TRBD2	TRBJ2-4	once	CASSPTSGGGENIQYF	TGCGCCAGCAGCCCGACTAGCGGGGGGGGCGAAAACATTCAGTACTTC
TRBV20-1	TRBD1	TRBJ1-2	NA	CSYNRGSGYTF	TGCAGTTACAACAGGGGGTCTGGCTACACCTTC
TRBV3-1/TRBV3-2	NA	TRBJ1-6	NA	CASSQYTLQAFNSPLHF	TGTGCCAGCAGCCAGTATACCCTTCAAGCGTTTAATTCACCCCTCCACTTT
TRBV7-9	NA	TRBJ1-2	NA	CASRVGAGEDGYTF	TGTGCCAGCAGAGTAGGGGCAGGAGAGGATGGCTACACCTTC
TRBV4-1	NA	TRBJ1-6	NA	CASSQDSGVLPLHF	TGCGCCAGCAGCCAAGATTCAGGGGTCTTGCCCCTCCACTTT
TRBV4-1	TRBD1	TRBJ1-6	once	CASSQVGQGNYNSPLHF	TGCGCCAGCAGCCAAGTAGGACAGGGGAATTATAATTCACCCCTCCACTTT